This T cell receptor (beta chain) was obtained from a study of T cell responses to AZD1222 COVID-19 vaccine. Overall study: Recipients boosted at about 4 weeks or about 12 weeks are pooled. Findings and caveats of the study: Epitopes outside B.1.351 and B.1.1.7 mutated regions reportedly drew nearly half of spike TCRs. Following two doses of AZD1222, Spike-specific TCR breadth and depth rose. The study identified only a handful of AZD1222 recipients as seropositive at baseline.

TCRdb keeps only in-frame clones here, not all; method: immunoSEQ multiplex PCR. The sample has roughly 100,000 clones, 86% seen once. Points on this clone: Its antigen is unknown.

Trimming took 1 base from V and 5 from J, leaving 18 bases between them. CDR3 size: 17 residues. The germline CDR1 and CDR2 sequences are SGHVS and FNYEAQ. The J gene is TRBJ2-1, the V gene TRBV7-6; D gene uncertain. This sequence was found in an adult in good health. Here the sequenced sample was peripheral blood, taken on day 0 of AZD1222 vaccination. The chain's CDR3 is CASSLDLRLGSHNEQFF. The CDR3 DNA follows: TGTGCCAGCAGCTTAGATCTCCGTCTGGGATCCCACAATGAGCAGTTCTTC. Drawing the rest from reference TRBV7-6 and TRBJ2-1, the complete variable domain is GAGVSQSPRYKVTKRGQDVALRCDPISGHVSLYWYRQALGQGPEFLTYFNYEAQQDKSGLPNDRFSAERPEGSISTLTIQRTEQRDSAMYRCASSLDLRLGSHNEQFFGPGTRLTVL.